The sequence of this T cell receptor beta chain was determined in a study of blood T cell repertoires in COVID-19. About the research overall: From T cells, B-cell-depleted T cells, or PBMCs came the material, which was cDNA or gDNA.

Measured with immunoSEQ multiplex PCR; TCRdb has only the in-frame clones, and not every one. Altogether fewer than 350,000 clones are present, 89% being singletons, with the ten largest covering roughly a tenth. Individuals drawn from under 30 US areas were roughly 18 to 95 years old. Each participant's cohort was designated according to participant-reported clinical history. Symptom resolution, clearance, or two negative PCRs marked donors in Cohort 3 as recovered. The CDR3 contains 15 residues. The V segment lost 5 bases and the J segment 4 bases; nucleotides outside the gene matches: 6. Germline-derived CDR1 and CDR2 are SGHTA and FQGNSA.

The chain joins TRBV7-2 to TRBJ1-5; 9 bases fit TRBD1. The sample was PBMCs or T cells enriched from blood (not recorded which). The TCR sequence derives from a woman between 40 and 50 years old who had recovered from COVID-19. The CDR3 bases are TGTGCCAGCAGCATTACAGGGGGCGCGAATCAGCCCCAGCATTTT. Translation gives CASSITGGANQPQHF. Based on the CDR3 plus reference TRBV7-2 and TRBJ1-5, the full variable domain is GAGVSQSPSNKVTEKGKDVELRCDPISGHTALYWYRQSLGQGLEFLIYFQGNSAPDKSGLPSDRFSAERTGGSVSTLTIQRTQQEDSAVYLCASSITGGANQPQHFGDGTRLSIL.